The rows below give T cell receptor beta chains drawn from one sample of a study of early T cells in non-severe SARS-CoV-2 infection. TCRdb independently ran MiXCR on the 5' RACE reads; one entry per CDR3 protein. The sample records some 80,000 distinct CDR3 sequences, 5% being singletons. The sequencing here drew on whole blood, taken at baseline. The receptors were sampled from an adult who was a healthcare worker with PCR-confirmed SARS-CoV-2 infection or an uninfected control (not recorded which). Each CDR3 is given with its conserved first and last residue. D genes are given only for firm matches. Expanded clones get a size class; other rows say once, few or many, or leave the size out.

many,TRBJ2-5,TRBV11-3,NA,TGTGCCAGCAGCTTGGGGCGGCCAGATCAAGAGACCCAGTACTTC,CASSLGRPDQETQYF
NA,TRBJ1-2,TRBV4-1,NA,TGCGCCAGCAGCCCCCTCCCAGGGGAGGAGTATGGCTACACCTTC,CASSPLPGEEYGYTF
few,TRBJ2-5,TRBV3-1,TRBD2,TGTGCCAGCAGCCCCAGGACTAGCGGGGGGGAAGAGACCCAGTACTTC,CASSPRTSGGEETQYF
many,TRBJ1-1,TRBV9,NA,TGTGCCAGCAGTACGGGGAACACTGAAGCTTTCTTT,CASSTGNTEAFF
many,TRBJ2-1,TRBV20-1,TRBD2,TGCAGTGCCCTTAGACTAGCGGGAGGGCCAAATGAGCAGTTCTTC,CSALRLAGGPNEQFF
few,TRBJ2-2,TRBV4-1,TRBD1,TGCGCCAGCAATTTCCGGGACAGGGGGGCCGGGGAGCTGTTTTTT,CASNFRDRGAGELFF
few,TRBJ2-7,TRBV7-8,NA,TGTGCCAGCAGCTTAGGCCCAACCGCCTACGAGCAGTACTTC,CASSLGPTAYEQYF
many,TRBJ2-7,TRBV28,NA,TGTGCCAGCAGTTTCCTGCAGAAGCCAACCTACGAGCAGTACTTC,CASSFLQKPTYEQYF
few,TRBJ1-5,TRBV20-1,TRBD1,TGCAGTGCTAGACTCACCGGGACAGACAGCAATCAGCCCCAGCATTTT,CSARLTGTDSNQPQHF
many,TRBJ1-6,TRBV18,TRBD1,TGTGCCAGCTCACGGGACAGGGGTAATTCACCCCTCCACTTT,CASSRDRGNSPLHF
NA,TRBJ2-1,TRBV28,TRBD2,TGTGCCAGCAGCCTGGGGCTAGCGGGAAGTGAGCAGTTCTTC,CASSLGLAGSEQFF
NA,TRBJ1-1,TRBV5-1,NA,TGCGCCAGCAGTTTACAGGATATGAACACTGAAGCTTTCTTT,CASSLQDMNTEAFF
many,TRBJ1-1,TRBV20-1,NA,TGCAGTGCTATACTACTAGGAGTCTACACTGAAGCTTTCTTT,CSAILLGVYTEAFF
many,TRBJ2-3,TRBV20-1,NA,TGCAGTGCTAGAGTCCCCCGGCGGAGCACAGATACGCAGTATTTT,CSARVPRRSTDTQYF
few,TRBJ1-5,TRBV6-6,NA,TGTGCCAGCAGTCTCAACCCGGGGCAGAACCAGCCCCAGCATTTT,CASSLNPGQNQPQHF
few,TRBJ2-1,TRBV30,TRBD2,TGTGCCTGGTCCTTCGGACTAGAGGGGAATGAGCAGTTCTTC,CAWSFGLEGNEQFF
few,TRBJ2-2,TRBV6-5,NA,TGTGCCAGCACCTGGGGTCGGAGTAGGAGAACCGGGGAGCTGTTTTTT,CASTWGRSRRTGELFF
NA,TRBJ2-6,TRBV12-3/TRBV12-4,NA,TGTGCCAGCGGCCCCCTCCGGGTGGGCTCTGGGGCCAACGTCCTGACTTTC,CASGPLRVGSGANVLTF
many,TRBJ1-6,TRBV7-9,NA,TGTGCCAGCAGCTTAGCGGTCGGAGATTCACCCCTCCACTTT,CASSLAVGDSPLHF
few,TRBJ2-2,TRBV29-1,TRBD1,TGCAGCGTTGAAATTTCCGGGACAGGGTTTCTCAGGGACACCGGGGAGCTGTTTTTT,CSVEISGTGFLRDTGELFF
NA,TRBJ2-1,TRBV20-1,NA,TGCAGTGCTAGAGTACCGGGCAATCATGAGCAGTTCTTC,CSARVPGNHEQFF
NA,TRBJ1-2,TRBV5-1,NA,TGCGCCAGCAGTAAGGATAAAAATGGCTACACCTTC,CASSKDKNGYTF
many,TRBJ2-7,TRBV10-3,NA,TGTGCCATCAGGGATTTTGATCGGGGAACCTCCTACGAGCAGTACTTC,CAIRDFDRGTSYEQYF
many,TRBJ2-1,TRBV6-4,TRBD1,TGTGCCAGCAGTGACTCGACAGGGGGCAATGAGCAGTTCTTC,CASSDSTGGNEQFF
few,TRBJ2-7,TRBV9,TRBD2,TGTGCCAGCAGCCCCCTCCAGCGGGAGGGATACGAGCAGTACTTC,CASSPLQREGYEQYF
few,TRBJ2-7,TRBV6-2/TRBV6-3,TRBD2,TGTGCCAGCAGTAGGACTAGCGGGAGTAAAGATGAGCAGTACTTC,CASSRTSGSKDEQYF
NA,TRBJ2-1,TRBV12-3/TRBV12-4,NA,TGTGCCAGCAGTCCGAGGACCCTACGGAATGAGCAGTTCTTC,CASSPRTLRNEQFF
many,TRBJ1-2,TRBV28,NA,TGTGCCAGCCATCCCCCGGGGGGATTCGATGGCTACACCTTC,CASHPPGGFDGYTF
many,TRBJ2-1,TRBV5-1,TRBD2,TGCGCCAGCAGCACACCGGGACTAGCGGGTAACAATGAGCAGTTCTTC,CASSTPGLAGNNEQFF
NA,TRBJ2-1,TRBV11-2,TRBD2,TGTGCCAGCAGCTTAGGGGGACTAGCGAATCAGTTCTTC,CASSLGGLANQFF
NA,TRBJ1-3,TRBV20-1,NA,TGCAGTGCTAGAGATTCCAGCTCTGGAAACACCATATATTTT,CSARDSSSGNTIYF
few,TRBJ2-1,TRBV28,NA,TGTGCCAGTGAACCGGGCAGGGTCACCAATGAGCAGTTCTTC,CASEPGRVTNEQFF